A single T cell receptor beta chain is shown here with its context. Its antigen is unidentified. The source of the sample is a study of cytomegalovirus exposure and HLA in healthy donors. General study points: In an earlier analysis, most TCR beta V segments were productive about 87% or about 30% of the time.

Trimming at V came to 2 bases and at J to 2 bases, leaving 8 bases not matched to a gene. Germline V gene sequence: CDR1 SGHTA, CDR2 FQGTGA. The CDR3 loop spans 16 amino acids. The PCR employed 60 Vbeta primers together with 13 Jbeta primers. Repertoires were generated with immunoSEQ multiplex PCR, while TCRdb's copy carries only in-frame clones and drops some. The sample carries 130,000 or so clones, over 70% recorded once. This clonotype was sampled from a woman aged 40 to 50 in good health and CMV-seropositive. This sequence joins TRBV7-3 and TRBJ2-7; 8 bases are shared with TRBD2. The sequenced sample was PBMCs. The CDR3 DNA is TGTGCCAGCAGCTTATACGGGGGGGCCTTAGCCTACGAGCAGTACTTC. It translates to CASSLYGGALAYEQYF.